This record concerns one T cell receptor beta chain sequence. In this sample, this clonotype turned up a few times. Its antigen has not been determined. No much larger clonotype is one base removed from it; base qualities were not supplied. The germline V gene gives CDR1 as MNHEY and CDR2 as SVGEGT. The CDR3 runs 19 amino acids, cysteine and phenylalanine included. Just the 57-base CDR3 DNA is kept, in frame starting at base 1. Compared with germline, V lacks 2 bases and J lacks 3 bases; bases without a gene match: 13. TCR beta repertoires were profiled from peripheral blood of roughly 13 young patients with multiple sclerosis to demonstrate the VDJtools post-analysis software. Multiple sclerosis patients were children and adolescents aged roughly 6 to 17 years. Library preparation employed PCR. For sequencing, an Illumina HiSeq 2500 was employed. To reduce PCR and sequencing biases, unique molecular identifiers were built into the TCR beta cDNA libraries. Per 1 to 10 million input T cells, around 500,000 cDNA molecules were obtained, such that each molecule approximated one T cell. Patient libraries were prepared and sequenced with the same protocol used for the earlier healthy control dataset. Samples belonging to the same batch were prepared together, multiplexed and sequenced on a shared HiSeq lane. Turning to the authors' computational methods: Raw barcoded reads were processed with MIGEC, and single-read molecular identifier groups were discarded before consensus assembly and CDR3 extraction. VDJtools was used for post-analysis of the clonotype tables, and diversity was normalized by down-sampling every dataset to the size of the smallest sample. To correct batch-related cross-sample contamination, repertoire overlap clustering matched CDR3 amino acid sequences but not nucleotide sequences. TCRdb handled the public reads itself, with Q25 trimming in fastp and clone calling in MiXCR, and kept productive beta chains. Entries that share a CDR3 protein sequence are merged under the most common genes and DNA. The V and J calls follow TCRdb's processing rather than the paper's. The sample has more than 350,000 distinct CDR3 sequences on record, roughly 40% of them singletons. The ten largest make up 6% to 9% of the sample.

This entry is derived from a study of post-analysis software for immune sequencing data (dated by TCRdb to the mid-2010s). For context, the study as a whole: The recorded disease courses included relapsing-remitting, secondary progressive and progressive-relapsing multiple sclerosis, and some patients had no subtype annotation. Patient repertoires were compared against roughly 11 previously published healthy control repertoires from donors aged roughly 6 to 26 years. A subset of samples was prepared in parallel using single-end sample barcoding, then pooled and co-amplified after Illumina adapter ligation. The full study reports these points: The control group was slightly older than the multiple sclerosis patient group. Multiple sclerosis patients had significantly lower normalized Chao1 diversity than controls, a result that suggests substantial peripheral T-cell clonal expansion. Direct clustering with F measure showed strong co-clustering of samples prepared in the same batch, prompting a batch-effect correction. Significantly higher frequencies in patients than in controls were found for five or six TRBV segments, including TRBV5-6, TRBV5-1 and TRBV20-1.

This receptor chain uses TRBV6-2 or TRBV6-3 and TRBJ2-1, and TRBD2 matches 10 of the central bases. The sample was blood. The origin of this receptor is a girl aged 2 to 10 with multiple sclerosis. The CDR3 region: CASSYGILAGDLVYNEQFF. DNA sequence: TGTGCCAGCAGTTACGGTATCCTAGCGGGAGATCTAGTCTACAATGAGCAGTTCTTC.